Below, 21 T cell receptor beta chains from the same sample are listed, as sequenced in a study of shared clonotypes between healthy human individuals (dated by TCRdb to between 2020 and 2021). Preparation of the library involved the immunoSEQ multiplex PCR assay. TCRdb's version of the immuneACCESS table is confined to in-frame rearrangements and falls short of the full clone set. An unresolved V gene accounts for under half of the shortfall where checked; the remainder is of unknown origin. The table for this sample lists about 1 million clones; under 80% of them were counted only once. The ten largest clones represent around 1.4% of the sample. Sequenced sample: memory CD4+ T cells sorted from blood. The meaning of the sample's cell subset or site label: CD45RA-negative fraction. These receptors were collected from a man younger than 35 in good health.

The chain employs TRBV5-8 and TRBJ1-6, with 8 bases fitting TRBD1. The V gene's germline CDR1 is SGHTS and CDR2 YDEGEE. The V segment lost 4 bases and the J segment 15 bases; nucleotides outside the gene matches: 15. The CDR3 has 15 amino acids. The CDR3, as DNA: TGTGCCAGCAGCCCGTTTGGGGGACAGGTCCGAGACCTCCACTTT. This codes for CASSPFGGQVRDLHF.

The chain has TRBV6-5 and TRBJ2-3; D is perhaps TRBD1 or TRBD2 (5 bases each). Trimming removed 6 bases at V and 2 bases at J, with 12 bases between. Germline values: CDR1 MNHEY, CDR2 SVGAGI. CDR3 length: 14 amino acids. DNA of the CDR3: TGTGCCAGCAGATTCTGGGGGTCCACAGATACGCAGTATTTT. This sequence encodes CASRFWGSTDTQYF.

This clone was counted once. This rearrangement joins TRBV30 to TRBJ2-7; D may correspond to TRBD1 or TRBD2 (5 bases each). Trimming took 3 bases from V and 0 from J, leaving 12 bases between them. This CDR3 comprises 14 residues. Germline-derived CDR1 and CDR2 are GTSNPN and SVGIG (reference sequence). The CDR3 loop is CAWRAGTLSYEQYF. Here the CDR3 DNA reads TGTGCCTGGAGGGCCGGGACCCTCTCCTACGAGCAGTACTTC.

This chain links TRBV4-3 with TRBJ2-7, with unresolved D. Germline V lookup: CDR1 LGHNA, CDR2 YSLEER. The CDR3 contains 15 residues. Trimming removed 0 bases at V and 0 bases at J, with 9 bases between. In nucleotides, the CDR3 is TGCGCCAGCAGCCAAGAGCCAGGCTCCTCCTACGAGCAGTACTTC. Translating gives CASSQEPGSSYEQYF.

The V gene is TRBV18, the J gene TRBJ1-4; D is ambiguous. Trimming left V 5 bases short and J 8 bases short, with 12 bases between. Germline values: CDR1 KGHSH, CDR2 LQKENI. The CDR3 has 13 amino acids. CDR3 in DNA: TGTGCCAGCTCAAAGACCCGGGGAGAAAAACTGTTTTTT. Protein: CASSKTRGEKLFF.

The chain uses TRBV30 and TRBJ1-4, with 7 bases aligning to TRBD1. J was trimmed by 4 bases and V by 7 bases; bases with no gene match: 6. This CDR3 has 13 residues. Germline V lookup: CDR1 GTSNPN, CDR2 SVGIG (reference sequence). This chain's CDR3 is CASVGTDNEKLFF. Written as DNA, the CDR3 is TGTGCCTCCGTGGGGACAGATAATGAAAAACTGTTTTTT. Looking up the rest from reference TRBV30 and TRBJ1-4 gives the full variable domain: SQTIHQWPATLVQPVGSPLSLECTVEGTSNPNLYWYRQAAGRGLQLLFYSVGIGQISSEVPQNLSASRPQDRQFILSSKKLLLSDSGFYLCASVGTDNEKLFFGSGTQLSVL.

This clone turned up a few times. The sample has other DNA sequences that encode this CDR3 too. The chain recombines TRBV9 with TRBJ2-3; no reliable D call. Trimming left V 0 bases short and J 0 bases short, with 8 bases between. The CDR3 length is 15 residues. The germline gives CDR1 SGDLS, CDR2 YYNGEE. The CDR3 protein is CASSVDGTSTDTQYF. CDR3 DNA sequence: TGTGCCAGCAGCGTAGACGGAACTAGCACAGATACGCAGTATTTT.

V and J are TRBV11-3 and TRBJ2-3, with D hard to call. The CDR3 extends over 13 amino acids. CDR1 is SGHNT, CDR2 YENEEA, per germline. V was cut by 5 bases and J by 0 bases, with 6 bases left in between. CDR3 DNA sequence: TGTGCCAGCAGCCGTGGGAGCACAGATACGCAGTATTTT. Residues: CASSRGSTDTQYF.

The chain has TRBV19 and TRBJ2-3; D call uncertain. The germline gives CDR1 LNHDA, CDR2 SQIVND (reference sequence). V was clipped by 9 bases and J by 4 bases, with 17 bases between them. CDR3 length: 14 amino acids. CDR3 in DNA: TGTGCCAGCTCACGAGATTCACGTGCAGATACGCAGTATTTT. Its translation: CASSRDSRADTQYF.

The V gene is TRBV6-1, the J gene TRBJ2-7; D possibly uses TRBD1 or TRBD2 (5 bases each). Germline V gene data show CDR1 as MNHNS and CDR2 as SASEGT. The CDR3 is 14 amino acids. V lost 7 bases, J lost 5 bases, and 18 bases lay in between. Here the CDR3 reads CASTRGQQVHEQYF. The CDR3 DNA is TGTGCCAGCACAAGAGGGCAACAGGTCCACGAGCAGTACTTC.

This chain uses TRBV5-1 with TRBJ2-1; possibly TRBD2 for D (6 bases). The germline V gene has CDR1 SGHRS and CDR2 YFSETQ. Trimming pared 0 bases from V and 9 bases from J, leaving 10 bases between. The CDR3 is 13 amino acids. CDR3 sequence: CASSLEARGEQFF. The CDR3 DNA reads as TGCGCCAGCAGCTTGGAGGCGCGGGGTGAGCAGTTCTTC.

This clone was seen ten or more times. This sequence joins TRBV16 and TRBJ1-1; no definite D call. This CDR3 has 15 amino acids. V dropped 4 bases and J dropped 0 bases, with 12 bases sitting between them. Per germline, CDR1 KGHSY and CDR2 FQNENV. The CDR3 bases are TGTGCCAGCAGCCGGAATAGGGCGATGAACACTGAAGCTTTCTTT. It yields the protein CASSRNRAMNTEAFF. Combining the CDR3 with reference TRBV16 and TRBJ1-1 gives the whole variable domain GEEVAQTPKHLVRGEGQKAKLYCAPIKGHSYVFWYQQVLKNEFKFLISFQNENVFDETGMPKERFSAKCLPNSPCSLEIQATKLEDSAVYFCASSRNRAMNTEAFFGQGTRLTVV.

The genes are TRBV5-1 and TRBJ2-3, with 10 bases fitting TRBD2. Germline CDR1 is SGHRS and CDR2 is YFSETQ. V lost 4 bases, J lost 4 bases, and 9 bases stayed unmatched. The CDR3 contains 16 residues. The CDR3 bases are TGCGCCAGCAGCCCTCCTGGGCTAGCGGGAGCAGATACGCAGTATTTT. The encoded protein is CASSPPGLAGADTQYF. Based on the CDR3 plus reference TRBV5-1 and TRBJ2-3, the full variable domain is KAGVTQTPRYLIKTRGQQVTLSCSPISGHRSVSWYQQTPGQGLQFLFEYFSETQRNKGNFPGRFSGRQFSNSRSEMNVSTLELGDSALYLCASSPPGLAGADTQYFGPGTRLTVL.

The rearrangement uses TRBV11-2 and TRBJ2-1, with D possibly matching TRBD2 (6 bases). The V and J ends lost 0 bases and 2 bases respectively, with 8 bases between them. Germline CDR1 is SGHAT and CDR2 is FQNNGV. CDR3 size: 15 residues. Here the CDR3 reads CASSLDRGTYNEQFF. CDR3 bases: TGTGCCAGCAGCTTAGATCGCGGGACCTACAATGAGCAGTTCTTC.

The CDR3 spells CAWSMDRNSPLHF. CDR3 DNA: TGTGCCTGGAGTATGGACAGAAATTCACCCCTCCACTTT. The chain has TRBV30 and TRBJ1-6; TRBD1 is a possible D gene (6 bases). There are 13 residues in the CDR3. The germline V and J ends were trimmed by 2 bases and 7 bases, with 9 bases remaining between them. Germline CDR1 is GTSNPN and CDR2 is SVGIG (reference sequence).

The table lists this clone with many counts. The V call is TRBV5-1, the J call TRBJ1-2; TRBD1 aligns across 7 bases. Germline values: CDR1 SGHRS, CDR2 YFSETQ. V trimming: 2 bases; J trimming: 5 bases; junction bases outside the gene matches: 6. This CDR3 is built from 14 residues. The DNA for the CDR3 is TGCGCCAGCAGCTTCGAGGGACAGCCTTATGGCTACACCTTC. This sequence encodes CASSFEGQPYGYTF.

The chain combines TRBV4-1 with TRBJ1-3; TRBD1 matches at 7 bases. This CDR3 has 17 residues. The V gene's germline CDR1 is MGHRA and CDR2 YSYEKL. J lost 4 bases, V lost 1 base, and 10 bases had no gene match. The CDR3 DNA reads TGCGCCAGCAGCCAAGCCTCCACAGGGGCGGGAGGAAACACCATATATTTT. It translates to CASSQASTGAGGNTIYF.

This clone was seen only a few times. The V and J genes are TRBV5-1 and TRBJ1-2; D might be TRBD1 (5 bases). CDR1 SGHRS and CDR2 YFSETQ come from the germline V gene. Between the trimmed V and J ends, which lost 4 bases and 8 bases, there was a span of 18 bases. The CDR3 sequence is 14 residues long. DNA for the CDR3: TGCGCCAGCAGCATCACCACGGGGGTAAGCGGCTACACCTTC. It yields the protein CASSITTGVSGYTF.

V and J are TRBV5-1 and TRBJ1-2; 8 bases match TRBD1. Trimming took 0 bases from V and 5 from J; bases not matched to a gene: 6. Germline V CDR1 and CDR2: SGHRS, YFSETQ. The CDR3 runs 15 residues. CDR3 sequence reads: CASSLDPQGAYGYTF. CDR3 sequence (DNA): TGCGCCAGCAGCTTGGACCCTCAGGGGGCATATGGCTACACCTTC.

The V and J genes are TRBV30 and TRBJ2-7, with a weak D call TRBD2 (6 bases). Looked up from germline, CDR1 is GTSNPN and CDR2 is SVGIG (reference sequence). CDR3 length: 12 amino acids. V lost 3 bases and J 5 bases, leaving 11 bases between the germline ends. The CDR3 is CAWSGLSHEQYF. The CDR3 DNA reads TGTGCCTGGAGCGGACTATCCCACGAGCAGTACTTC.

As concerns this clone: The sample carries other DNA sequences with the same CDR3. The chain combines TRBV19 with TRBJ2-5; a possible D gene is TRBD1 (8 bases). Germline V CDR1 and CDR2: LNHDA, SQIVND (reference sequence). The V and J ends lost 2 bases and 4 bases respectively, with 11 bases between them. The CDR3 runs 14 residues. As DNA, the CDR3 is TGTGCCAGTAGTATAACAGGGGGGGGAGAGACCCAGTACTTC. It codes for CASSITGGGETQYF. Based on the CDR3 plus reference TRBV19 and TRBJ2-5, the full variable domain is DGGITQSPKYLFRKEGQNVTLSCEQNLNHDAMYWYRQDPGQGLRLIYYSQIVNDFQKGDIAEGYSVSREKKESFPLTVTSAQKNPTAFYLCASSITGGGETQYFGPGTRLLVL.